This T cell receptor beta chain was retrieved from a study of cytomegalovirus exposure and HLA in healthy donors. V was pared by 1 base and J by 0 bases, with 11 bases between. CDR3 length: 15 amino acids. Germline V gene sequence: CDR1 SGHRS, CDR2 YFSETQ. In the PCR, 60 Vbeta and 13 Jbeta primers were used. Measured with immunoSEQ multiplex PCR; TCRdb has only the in-frame clones, and not every one. The sample data list 100,000 to 150,000 clones. The rearrangement joins TRBV5-1 to TRBJ2-7; D possibly corresponds to TRBD1 (6 bases). The sequenced sample was PBMCs. The clonotype was recovered from a man between 18 and 29 years old in good health and CMV-seronegative. The CDR3 coding sequence is TGCGCCAGCAGCTTGCGACAGGTACCCTCCTACGAGCAGTACTTC. Its translation: CASSLRQVPSYEQYF.